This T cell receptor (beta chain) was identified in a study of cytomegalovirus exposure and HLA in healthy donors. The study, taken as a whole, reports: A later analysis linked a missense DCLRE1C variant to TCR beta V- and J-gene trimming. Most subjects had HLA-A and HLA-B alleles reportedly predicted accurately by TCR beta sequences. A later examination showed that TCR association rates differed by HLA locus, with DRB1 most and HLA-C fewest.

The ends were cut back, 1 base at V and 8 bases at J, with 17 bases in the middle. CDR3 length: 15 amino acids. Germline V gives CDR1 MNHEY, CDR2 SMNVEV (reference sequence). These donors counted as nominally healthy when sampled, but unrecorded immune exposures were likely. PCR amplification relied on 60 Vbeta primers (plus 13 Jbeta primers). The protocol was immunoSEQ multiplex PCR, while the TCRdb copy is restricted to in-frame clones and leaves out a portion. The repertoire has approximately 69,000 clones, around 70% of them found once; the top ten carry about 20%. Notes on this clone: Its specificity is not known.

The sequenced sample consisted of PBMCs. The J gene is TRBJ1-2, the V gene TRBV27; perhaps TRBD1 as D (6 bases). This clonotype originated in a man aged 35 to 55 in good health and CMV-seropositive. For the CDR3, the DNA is TGTGCCAGCAGTTTATTGTCGGGGGGCTACGACGGCTACACCTTC. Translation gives CASSLLSGGYDGYTF.